These 23 T cell receptor beta chains were sequenced from one sample in a study of T cell responses to AZD1222 COVID-19 vaccine. TCRdb keeps only in-frame clones here, not all; method: immunoSEQ multiplex PCR. The sample shows 150,000 to 200,000 clones, 87% of them seen only once. The sequencing used peripheral blood, collected on day 0 of MenACWY control vaccination. The receptors come from an adult in good health.

The chain has TRBV5-4 and TRBJ1-2; D call uncertain. There are 15 residues in the CDR3. CDR1 and CDR2 from the germline V gene are SGHNT and YYREEE (reference sequence). V shed 0 bases and J shed 2 bases, with 11 bases lying between them. The chain's CDR3 is CASSLAGVSNYGYTF. In DNA, the CDR3 is TGTGCCAGCAGCTTGGCTGGGGTCTCGAACTATGGCTACACCTTC. Full variable domain (missing parts from reference TRBV5-4 and TRBJ1-2): ETGVTQSPTHLIKTRGQQVTLRCSSQSGHNTVSWYQQALGQGPQFIFQYYREEENGRGNFPPRFSGLQFPNYSSELNVNALELDDSALYLCASSLAGVSNYGYTFGSGTRLTVV.

V is TRBV11-2 and J is TRBJ1-2; D not resolved. The V gene's germline CDR1 is SGHAT and CDR2 FQNNGV. This CDR3 region has 14 residues. The V and J ends lost 0 bases and 8 bases respectively, with 13 bases between them. The CDR3 DNA reads as TGTGCCAGCAGCTTAGAAGAGGGCGCGCCCGGCTACACCTTC. Residues: CASSLEEGAPGYTF.

V is TRBV9 and J is TRBJ1-6; 8 nucleotides match TRBD1. The trim removed 1 base at V and 7 bases at J, leaving 4 bases unmatched. This CDR3 region has 15 residues. Per germline, CDR1 SGDLS and CDR2 YYNGEE. CDR3 sequence reads: CASSVSGGQNSPLHF. The CDR3 DNA follows: TGTGCCAGCAGCGTATCAGGGGGCCAGAATTCACCCCTCCACTTT.

The J gene is TRBJ1-2, the V gene TRBV30; TRBD1 matches at 9 bases. The CDR3 is 14 amino acids. With 8 bases clipped from V and 4 bases from J, the junction kept 11 bases outside the gene matches. CDR1 and CDR2 from the germline V gene are GTSNPN and SVGIG (reference sequence). In nucleotides, the CDR3 is TGTGCCCGCGAGATAACAGGGGGCAGCTATGGCTACACCTTC. This gives the protein CAREITGGSYGYTF.

The chain couples TRBV6-4 to TRBJ2-7; TRBD2 matches at 8 bases. The CDR3 covers 12 residues. The V gene's germline CDR1 is MRHNA and CDR2 SNTAGT. V lost 7 bases and J lost 5; bases outside the gene matches: 4. CDR3 nucleotide sequence: TGTGCCAGCACCGACGGGGGGGACGAGCAGTACTTC. Protein sequence: CASTDGGDEQYF.

This rearrangement joins TRBV10-3 to TRBJ1-1, with TRBD1 matching over 7 bases. Germline assignment: CDR1 ENHRY and CDR2 SYGVKD. The CDR3 has 12 residues. With 10 bases clipped from V and 5 bases from J, the junction kept 7 bases outside the gene matches. The CDR3 DNA reads as TGTGCCACTACAGGGGCGGCGACTGAAGCTTTCTTT. Translating gives CATTGAATEAFF.

This sequence joins TRBV5-8 and TRBJ1-6; D may be TRBD1 (6 bases). V dropped 4 bases and J dropped 0 bases, with 11 bases sitting between them. This CDR3 has 16 amino acids. Germline CDR1 reads SGHTS; CDR2 reads YDEGEE. The CDR3, as DNA: TGTGCCAGCAGCGAACAACAGGGCTCCTATAATTCACCCCTCCACTTT. Translating it yields CASSEQQGSYNSPLHF.

The V and J genes are TRBV14 and TRBJ1-2, with a tentative D call TRBD1 (5 bases). The CDR3 totals 14 residues. Per the germline V gene, CDR1 is SGHDN and CDR2 is FVKESK. Between the trimmed V and J ends, which lost 3 bases and 5 bases, there was a span of 13 bases. The CDR3 DNA is TGTGCCAGCAGCCATATTGTGAAGGGGTATGGCTACACCTTC. It translates to CASSHIVKGYGYTF.

The chain has TRBV11-1 and TRBJ2-3; TRBD2 agrees at 11 bases. The V and J ends lost 5 bases and 0 bases, in that order; junction bases with no gene match: 4. The CDR3 runs to 16 residues. CDR1 and CDR2 (germline): SGHAT, FQDESV (reference sequence). This chain's CDR3 is CASSPRTSGSTDTQYF. The CDR3 coding sequence is TGTGCCAGCAGCCCTCGGACTAGCGGGAGCACAGATACGCAGTATTTT.

The V gene is TRBV28, the J gene TRBJ1-4, with TRBD1 matching 9 bases. The germline CDR1 and CDR2 sequences are MDHEN and SYDVKM. CDR3 length: 17 residues. The J segment lost 0 bases and the V segment lost 9 bases, leaving 11 bases of the junction unmatched. The CDR3, as DNA: TGTGCCAGTAGGGACAGGGCGTTATTAGCAACTAATGAAAAACTGTTTTTT. This sequence encodes CASRDRALLATNEKLFF.

This rearrangement joins TRBV2 to TRBJ1-5; D gene unclear. Germline CDR1 is SNHLY and CDR2 is FYNNEI. This CDR3 contains 14 residues. V was shortened by 5 bases and J by 0 bases, with 8 bases between the two germline ends. In DNA, the CDR3 is TGTGCCAGCAGTTACGGGAATAGCAATCAGCCCCAGCATTTT. It encodes CASSYGNSNQPQHF.

In DNA form, the CDR3 reads TGTGCCAGCAGCCCTGGGACTAACTTCGGGGAGACCCAGTACTTC. Residues: CASSPGTNFGETQYF. This chain links TRBV7-9 with TRBJ2-5; 7 bases agree with TRBD2. This CDR3 is 15 amino acids long. V shed 5 bases and J 5 bases; nucleotides not matched to a gene: 11. CDR1 and CDR2 (germline): SEHNR, FQNEAQ (reference sequence). Using reference TRBV7-9 and TRBJ2-5 for the parts outside the CDR3, the full variable domain is DTGVSQNPRHKITKRGQNVTFRCDPISEHNRLYWYRQTLGQGPEFLTYFQNEAQLEKSRLLSDRFSAERPKGSFSTLEIQRTEQGDSAMYLCASSPGTNFGETQYFGPGTRLLVL.

This clone has more than one count but fewer than ten. The gene calls are TRBV3-1 (or the pseudogene TRBV3-2) and TRBJ2-1; D is unresolved. The CDR3 has 15 residues. V was pared by 0 bases and J by 4 bases, with 10 bases between. Germline CDR1 LGHDT, CDR2 YNNKEL (reference sequence). The CDR3 region is CASSQDLPRYNEQFF. The CDR3 DNA reads TGTGCCAGCAGCCAAGATTTGCCACGGTACAATGAGCAGTTCTTC.

This chain joins TRBV12-3 or TRBV12-4 and TRBJ2-2, with 10 bases identical to TRBD1. V was clipped by 7 bases and J by 7 bases; unmatched bases: 3. The CDR3 is 13 amino acids. The CDR3 DNA reads TGTGCCAGCACGGACAGGGGGGGCGGGGAGCTGTTTTTT. Translating it yields CASTDRGGGELFF.

V gene TRBV6-6 combines with J gene TRBJ1-5; D uncertain. CDR3 length equals 14 residues. Between the trimmed V and J ends, which lost 0 bases and 0 bases, there was a span of 3 bases. CDR1 and CDR2 from the germline V gene are MNHNY and SVGAGI (reference sequence). The CDR3 protein is CASSYSSSNQPQHF. In DNA form, the CDR3 reads TGTGCCAGCAGTTACTCTTCTAGCAATCAGCCCCAGCATTTT.

The chain uses TRBV7-2 and TRBJ1-6; 7 bases match TRBD1. Germline CDR1 is SGHTA and CDR2 is FQGNSA. Trimming removed 1 base from V and 10 bases from J; junction bases left unmatched: 4. The CDR3 is made up of 14 amino acids. CDR3 in amino acids: CASSLGGGRSPLHF. CDR3 coding DNA: TGTGCCAGCAGCTTAGGAGGGGGCAGATCACCCCTCCACTTT.

The chain employs TRBV7-3 and TRBJ1-6; a possible D gene is TRBD1 (5 bases). The CDR3 sequence is 15 residues long. CDR1 is SGHTA, CDR2 FQGTGA, per germline. Between the trimmed V and J ends, which lost 2 bases and 8 bases, there was a span of 13 bases. The CDR3 loop is CASSLGAGKDSPLHF. CDR3 nucleotides: TGTGCCAGCAGCTTAGGGGCGGGGAAAGATTCACCCCTCCACTTT.

The rearrangement uses TRBV6-5 and TRBJ1-1; D might be TRBD1 (5 bases). Germline V gene lookup returns CDR1 MNHEY and CDR2 SVGAGI. The CDR3 has 12 residues. V gave up 5 bases and J gave up 6 bases, with 10 bases separating them. The CDR3 sequence is CASSRLGAEAFF. DNA of the CDR3: TGTGCCAGCAGTAGACTGGGGGCTGAAGCTTTCTTT.

This clone has just one count. This rearrangement joins TRBV11-2 to TRBJ2-4; TRBD2 might be the D (7 bases). The germline V gene has CDR1 SGHAT and CDR2 FQNNGV. There are 17 residues in the CDR3. The V end lost 1 base, the J end lost 3 bases, and 16 bases lay between the germline ends. CDR3: CASSLVLGGPNKNIQYF. The DNA for the CDR3 is TGTGCCAGCAGCTTAGTGCTGGGGGGGCCGAACAAAAACATTCAGTACTTC.

The sample holds a few counts of this clone. V and J are TRBV28 and TRBJ1-6; TRBD1 aligns across 10 bases. The CDR3 consists of 17 residues. With V trimmed by 3 bases and J by 4 bases, 6 bases remained unmatched. Germline-derived CDR1 and CDR2 are MDHEN and SYDVKM. The CDR3 region has the DNA TGTGCCAGCAGTTTGGGGACAGGGGTAGGGTATAATTCACCCCTCCACTTT. Protein product: CASSLGTGVGYNSPLHF.

The chain joins TRBV4-1 to TRBJ1-2, with TRBD1 as a possible D gene (6 bases). Germline V gene lookup returns CDR1 MGHRA and CDR2 YSYEKL. V lost 0 bases, J lost 4 bases, and 9 bases lay in between. The CDR3 length is 14 residues. CDR3 residues: CASSQDAGVYGYTF. The DNA of the CDR3 is TGCGCCAGCAGCCAAGACGCAGGGGTCTATGGCTACACCTTC.

This CDR3 is CASSPPDGSSYEQYF. DNA for the CDR3: TGTGCCAGCTCTCCTCCAGATGGGAGCTCCTACGAGCAGTACTTC. The chain carries TRBV18 and TRBJ2-7, with D maybe TRBD2 (5 bases). Germline-derived CDR1 and CDR2 are KGHSH and LQKENI. Trimming left V 6 bases short and J 0 bases short, with 15 bases between. The CDR3 is 15 residues long.

The chain joins TRBV21-1 to TRBJ1-2. TRBV21-1 is a pseudogene. The length of the CDR3 is 16 residues. The CDR3 is CASSKGPGPGSYGYTF. The DNA for the CDR3 is TGTGCCAGCAGCAAAGGGCCCGGACCCGGCTCCTATGGCTACACCTTC.